These 5 T cell receptor beta chains originate from one sample sequenced in a study of cytomegalovirus exposure and HLA in healthy donors. The study ran its PCR with 60 Vbeta and 13 Jbeta primers. The method was immunoSEQ multiplex PCR; TCRdb's version includes in-frame clones alone and lacks a portion of them. The table has about 64,000 clones, approximately 83% seen once. Sequences were obtained from PBMCs. The receptors come from a female donor in good health and CMV-seronegative.

The J gene is TRBJ1-6, the V gene TRBV18; D is unresolved. This CDR3 contains 13 residues. Germline CDR1 is KGHSH and CDR2 is LQKENI. The V end lost 10 bases, the J end lost 6 bases, and 13 bases lay between the germline ends. The CDR3 spells CATTGETNSPLHF. The CDR3, as DNA: TGTGCCACCACCGGGGAAACTAATTCACCCCTCCACTTT.

CDR3 residues: CASSPSSGGVNQPQHF. The CDR3 DNA follows: TGTGCCAGCAGCCCAAGTTCAGGGGGAGTCAATCAGCCCCAGCATTTT. This chain links TRBV27 with TRBJ1-5; 7 nucleotides line up with TRBD1. The V gene's germline CDR1 is MNHEY and CDR2 SMNVEV (reference sequence). Trimming removed 6 bases from V and 3 bases from J; junction bases left unmatched: 11. CDR3 size: 16 residues.

V usage is TRBV7-9 and J usage is TRBJ2-1; 14 nucleotides match TRBD2. Germline trimming cut 5 bases from V and 8 bases from J; bases unmatched to any gene: 8. Germline CDR1 SEHNR, CDR2 FQNEAQ (reference sequence). The CDR3 sequence is 16 residues long. CDR3 bases: TGTGCCAGCAGCAAAGCGACTAGCGGGGGGGTCGATGAGCAGTTCTTC. Amino acid sequence: CASSKATSGGVDEQFF.

The chain combines TRBV4-3 with TRBJ2-7, with 7 positions matching TRBD1. Germline V CDR1 and CDR2: LGHNA, YSLEER. This CDR3 has 15 amino acids. Unmatched junction bases numbered 6, after V lost 1 base and J lost 3 bases. Here the CDR3 DNA reads TGCGCCAGCAGCCAAGTTCCAGGGGGTGGCTACGAGCAGTACTTC. It translates to CASSQVPGGGYEQYF.

The chain employs TRBV6-5 and TRBJ2-1, with 8 bases identical to TRBD2. The CDR3 sequence is 15 residues long. The germline V gene has CDR1 MNHEY and CDR2 SVGAGI. Trimming took 6 bases from V and 4 from J; bases not matched to a gene: 8. In DNA form, the CDR3 reads TGTGCCAGCAGATACACTAGCGGAGTTTACAATGAGCAGTTCTTC. Its translation: CASRYTSGVYNEQFF.